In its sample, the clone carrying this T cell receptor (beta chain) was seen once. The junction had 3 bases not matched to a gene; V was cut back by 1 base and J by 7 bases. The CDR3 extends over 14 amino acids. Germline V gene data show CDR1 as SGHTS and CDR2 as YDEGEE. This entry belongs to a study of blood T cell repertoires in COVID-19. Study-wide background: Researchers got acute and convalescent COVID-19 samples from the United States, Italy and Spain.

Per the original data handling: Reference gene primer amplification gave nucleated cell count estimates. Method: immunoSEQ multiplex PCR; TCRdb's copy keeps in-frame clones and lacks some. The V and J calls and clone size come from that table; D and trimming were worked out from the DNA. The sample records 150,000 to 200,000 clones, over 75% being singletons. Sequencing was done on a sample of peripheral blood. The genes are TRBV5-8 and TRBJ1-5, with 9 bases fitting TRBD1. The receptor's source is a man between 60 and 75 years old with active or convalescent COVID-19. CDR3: CASSLRTGEQPQHF. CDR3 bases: TGTGCCAGCAGCTTGCGGACAGGGGAACAGCCCCAGCATTTT.